The clone carrying this T cell receptor (beta chain) was detected once. The data were obtained in a study of CD8 T cells in Susac syndrome. The CDR3 extends over 15 amino acids. The germline V gene has CDR1 SGHAT and CDR2 FQNNGV. The V and J ends lost 2 bases and 2 bases, in that order; junction bases with no gene match: 4. RNA was extracted with the RNeasy kit, and a quantity of roughly 0.5 to 1 ug was reverse transcribed using random hexamers. TCR beta CDR3 was amplified by immunoSEQ covering 54 Vbeta and 13 Jbeta. TCRdb processed the immunoSEQ multiplex PCR reads anew with MiXCR; each CDR3 protein has one entry. The profile covers tens of thousands of distinct CDR3 sequences, with roughly 94% appearing a single time and roughly 0.31% taken by the ten largest.

The sequencing input was CD4+ T cells from PBMCs. J is TRBJ2-7 and V is TRBV11-2, with 9 bases matching TRBD2. The receptor was derived from a human donor with Susac syndrome. As DNA, the CDR3 is TGTGCCAGCAGCTTAAGTAGCGGGGGAACCTACGAGCAGTACTTC. Translated: CASSLSSGGTYEQYF. Full variable domain (outside the CDR3, taken from reference TRBV11-2 and TRBJ2-7): EAGVAQSPRYKIIEKRQSVAFWCNPISGHATLYWYQQILGQGPKLLIQFQNNGVVDDSQLPKDRFSAERLKGVDSTLKIQPAKLEDSAVYLCASSLSSGGTYEQYFGPGTRLTVT.